This T cell receptor beta chain was sequenced during a study of shared clonotypes between healthy human individuals. As to this clone: Its antigen remains unidentified.

The CDR3 extends over 17 amino acids. Germline assignment: CDR1 SGHTA and CDR2 FQGNSA. V was shortened by 1 base and J by 4 bases, with 19 bases between the two germline ends. Original processing notes: From ImmunoSEQ came sequences covering only the junction and carrying no quality scores, so filtering differed. Sequenced by immunoSEQ multiplex PCR; TCRdb stores in-frame clones only, minus some. That table supplies the V and J calls and clone size; D and trimming were determined from the DNA. The sample lists some 1,100,000 clones, approximately 78% occurring once. Broader study findings: A small donor pool kept down the genetic and exposure-history diversity that was represented.

This sequence originates from a man aged 18 to 29 in good health. Some clones in this sample may be carry-over from other donors' samples. The material sequenced was memory CD4+ T cells from PBMCs. The subset was: CD45RA-negative fraction. The chain is built from TRBV7-2 and TRBJ1-2; no clear D. CDR3 DNA: TGTGCCAGCAGCTTAGATCGGCTTGTATCCGGATCCTATGGCTACACCTTC. Amino acid sequence: CASSLDRLVSGSYGYTF.